The 8 T cell receptor beta chains given below trace back to one sample, sequenced in a study of blood T cell repertoires in COVID-19. Using immunoSEQ multiplex PCR, the repertoire was profiled, and TCRdb retains in-frame clones only, with some absent. This table has some 130,000 clones, 85% to 90% appearing once. The source material was peripheral blood. The receptors were sampled from a man aged 55 to 70 with COVID-19, enrolled during active disease.

CDR3 sequence (DNA): TGTGCCAGCAGCTCCCCCGGGGACGGAAGGGACAGGAGGTCCTACAATGAGCAGTTCTTC. Amino acids: CASSSPGDGRDRRSYNEQFF. This sequence joins TRBV7-3 and TRBJ2-1; 8 bases fit TRBD1. V dropped 4 bases and J dropped 1; count of bases not matched to a gene: 18. Germline CDR1 reads SGHTA; CDR2 reads FQGTGA. The CDR3 consists of 20 residues.

This chain connects TRBV12-3 or TRBV12-4 to TRBJ2-3; D gene ambiguous. CDR3 length: 13 amino acids. The germline V and J ends were trimmed by 7 bases and 6 bases, with 14 bases remaining between them. The CDR3 sequence is CASTPLKPDTQYF. The CDR3 DNA is TGTGCCAGCACCCCTTTGAAGCCGGATACGCAGTATTTT.

The chain employs TRBV7-2 and TRBJ1-3; 9 bases line up with TRBD1. The CDR3 is 15 amino acids. The junction had 9 bases not matched to a gene; V was cut back by 9 bases and J by 3 bases. Germline V CDR1 and CDR2: SGHTA, FQGNSA. This CDR3 is CASSRDRAFGNTIYF. CDR3 DNA: TGTGCCAGTTCCCGGGACAGGGCCTTTGGAAACACCATATATTTT.

The chain has TRBV21-1 and TRBJ2-1; the table's D gene call, TRBD2, was not cross checked with the DNA. TRBV21-1 is noted as a pseudogene. The CDR3 spans 14 residues. CDR3 amino acids: CASPLRRGLNEQFF. The CDR3 DNA sequence: TGTGCCAGCCCACTTCGGCGGGGGTTGAATGAGCAGTTCTTC.

The chain couples TRBV30 to TRBJ1-5, with D uncertain. The germline CDR1 and CDR2 sequences are GTSNPN and SVGIG (reference sequence). The CDR3 has 12 residues. The ends were cut back, 5 bases at V and 2 bases at J, with 7 bases in the middle. The CDR3 DNA reads TGTGCCTGGGGGCAGGGCAATCAGCCCCAGCATTTT. This sequence encodes CAWGQGNQPQHF.

This chain links TRBV6-6 with TRBJ1-5; possibly TRBD1 for D (6 bases). The CDR3 is made up of 13 amino acids. Germline lookup yields CDR1 MNHNY and CDR2 SVGAGI (reference sequence). Trimming removed 6 bases from V and 3 bases from J, with 9 bases in between. This CDR3 is CASSGQFNQPQHF. The CDR3 DNA reads as TGTGCCAGCAGCGGACAGTTCAATCAGCCCCAGCATTTT.

The chain employs TRBV19 and TRBJ1-1, with D maybe TRBD1 (5 bases). Germline CDR1 LNHDA, CDR2 SQIVND (reference sequence). V was pared by 10 bases and J by 1 base, with 13 bases between. The CDR3 is made up of 13 amino acids. This chain's CDR3 is CATWGLSNTEAFF. CDR3 nucleotide sequence: TGTGCCACCTGGGGACTCTCGAACACTGAAGCTTTCTTT.

The rearrangement joins TRBV27 to TRBJ2-7; D is ambiguous. The length of the CDR3 is 14 residues. The V end was cut by 5 bases, the J end by 3 bases, with 14 bases between. Germline lookup yields CDR1 MNHEY and CDR2 SMNVEV (reference sequence). The CDR3 loop reads CASSLKPSGYEQYF. CDR3 DNA: TGTGCCAGCAGTCTCAAGCCTTCTGGCTACGAGCAGTACTTC.